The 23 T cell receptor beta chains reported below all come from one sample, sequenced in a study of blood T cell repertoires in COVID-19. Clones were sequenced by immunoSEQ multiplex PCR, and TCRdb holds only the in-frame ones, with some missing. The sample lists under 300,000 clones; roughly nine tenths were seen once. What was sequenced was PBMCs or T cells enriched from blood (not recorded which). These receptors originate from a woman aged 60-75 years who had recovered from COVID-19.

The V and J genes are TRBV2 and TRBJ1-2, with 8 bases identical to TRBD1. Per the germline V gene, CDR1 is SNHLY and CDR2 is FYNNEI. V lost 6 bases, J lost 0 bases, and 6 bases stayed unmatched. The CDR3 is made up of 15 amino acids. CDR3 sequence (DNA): TGTGCCAGCAGCGGGACGGGACAGGCTAACTATGGCTACACCTTC. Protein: CASSGTGQANYGYTF.

The CDR3 bases are TGTGCCAGCAGCGTAGGAACAGGATCCCTTTCTAACTATGGCTACACCTTC. As protein: CASSVGTGSLSNYGYTF. The J gene is TRBJ1-2, the V gene TRBV9; weak D call: TRBD1 (5 bases). This CDR3 contains 17 residues. V dropped 0 bases and J dropped 0 bases, with 15 bases sitting between them. Germline V gene lookup returns CDR1 SGDLS and CDR2 YYNGEE.

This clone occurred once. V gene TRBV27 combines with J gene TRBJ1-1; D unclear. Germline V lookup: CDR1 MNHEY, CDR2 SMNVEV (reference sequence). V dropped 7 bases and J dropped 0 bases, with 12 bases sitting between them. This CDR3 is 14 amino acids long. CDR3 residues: CASKYPGMNTEAFF. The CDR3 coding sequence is TGTGCCAGCAAGTATCCGGGAATGAACACTGAAGCTTTCTTT.

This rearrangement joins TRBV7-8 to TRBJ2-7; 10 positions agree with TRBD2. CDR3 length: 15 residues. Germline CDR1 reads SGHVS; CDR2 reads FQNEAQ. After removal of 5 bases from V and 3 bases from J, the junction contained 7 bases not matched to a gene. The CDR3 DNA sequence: TGTGCCAGCAGCGTGGGGACTAGCGCCTACTACGAGCAGTACTTC. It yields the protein CASSVGTSAYYEQYF.

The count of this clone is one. The CDR3 loop reads CASKGEGVMNTEAFF. The CDR3 DNA reads TGTGCCAGCAAGGGGGAGGGGGTCATGAACACTGAAGCTTTCTTT. The genes are TRBV6-5 and TRBJ1-1; D possibly corresponds to TRBD1 (6 bases). This CDR3 has 15 residues. The V and J ends lost 7 bases and 0 bases respectively, with 15 bases between them. In germline, CDR1 is MNHEY, CDR2 SVGAGI.

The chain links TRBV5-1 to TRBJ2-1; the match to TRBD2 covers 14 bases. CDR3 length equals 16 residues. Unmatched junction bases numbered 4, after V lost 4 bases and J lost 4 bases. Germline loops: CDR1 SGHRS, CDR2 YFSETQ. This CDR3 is CASSPGLAGDYNEQFF. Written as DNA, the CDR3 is TGCGCCAGCAGCCCGGGACTAGCGGGAGATTACAATGAGCAGTTCTTC.

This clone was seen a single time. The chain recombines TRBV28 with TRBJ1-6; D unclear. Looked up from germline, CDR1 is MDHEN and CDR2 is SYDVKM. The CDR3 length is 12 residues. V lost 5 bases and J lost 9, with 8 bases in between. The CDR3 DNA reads TGTGCCAGCAGTCCACATATTTCACCCCTCCACTTT. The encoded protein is CASSPHISPLHF.

The CDR3 loop reads CASSPGLAGLTDTQYF. The DNA for the CDR3 is TGTGCCAGCAGCCCCGGACTAGCGGGGCTCACAGATACGCAGTATTTT. The chain uses TRBV3-1 (or the pseudogene TRBV3-2) and TRBJ2-3; 12 bases agree with TRBD2. Germline V CDR1 and CDR2: LGHDT, YNNKEL (reference sequence). With 4 bases clipped from V and 2 bases from J, the junction kept 4 bases outside the gene matches. This CDR3 comprises 16 residues.

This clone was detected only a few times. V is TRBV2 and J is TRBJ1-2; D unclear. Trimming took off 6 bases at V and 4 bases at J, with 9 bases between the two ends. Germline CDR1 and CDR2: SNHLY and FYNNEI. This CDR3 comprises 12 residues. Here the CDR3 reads CASRGGIYGYTF. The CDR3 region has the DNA TGTGCCAGCAGAGGCGGAATCTATGGCTACACCTTC.

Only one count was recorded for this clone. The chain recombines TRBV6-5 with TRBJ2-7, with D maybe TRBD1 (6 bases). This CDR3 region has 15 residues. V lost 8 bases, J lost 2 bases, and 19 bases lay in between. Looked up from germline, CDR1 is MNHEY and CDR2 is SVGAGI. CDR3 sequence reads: CASSLARTEAYEQYF. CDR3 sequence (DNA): TGTGCCAGCTCTCTTGCTCGGACAGAAGCCTACGAGCAGTACTTC.

Here the CDR3 reads CASSQTLFDEQFF. The CDR3 DNA reads as TGCGCCAGCAGCCAAACATTGTTCGATGAGCAGTTCTTC. The rearrangement joins TRBV4-1 to TRBJ2-1; D is uncertain. Trimming left V 2 bases short and J 8 bases short, with 10 bases between. Germline V gene lookup returns CDR1 MGHRA and CDR2 YSYEKL. CDR3 size: 13 residues.

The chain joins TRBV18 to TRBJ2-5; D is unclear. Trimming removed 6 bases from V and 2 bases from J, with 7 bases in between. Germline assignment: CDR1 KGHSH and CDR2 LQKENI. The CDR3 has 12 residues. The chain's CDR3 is CASSAQQETQYF. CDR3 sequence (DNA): TGTGCCAGCTCCGCACAGCAAGAGACCCAGTACTTC.

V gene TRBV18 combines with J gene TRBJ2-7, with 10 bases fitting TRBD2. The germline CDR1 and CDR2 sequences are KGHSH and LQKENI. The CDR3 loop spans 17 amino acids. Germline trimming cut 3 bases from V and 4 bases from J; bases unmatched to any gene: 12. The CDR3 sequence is CASSPLPPGLAQYEQYF. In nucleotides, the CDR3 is TGTGCCAGCTCACCGCTTCCTCCGGGACTAGCGCAATACGAGCAGTACTTC.

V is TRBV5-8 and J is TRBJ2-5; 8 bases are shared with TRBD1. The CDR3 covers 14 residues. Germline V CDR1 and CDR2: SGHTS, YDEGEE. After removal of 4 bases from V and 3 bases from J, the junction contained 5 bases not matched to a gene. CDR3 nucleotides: TGTGCCAGCAGCCATCAGACAGGGGAAGAGACCCAGTACTTC. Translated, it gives CASSHQTGEETQYF.

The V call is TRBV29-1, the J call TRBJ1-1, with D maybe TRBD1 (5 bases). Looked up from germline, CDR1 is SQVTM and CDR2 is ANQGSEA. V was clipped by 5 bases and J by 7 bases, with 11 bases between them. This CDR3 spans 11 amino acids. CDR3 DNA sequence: TGCAGCGTTCGAGGGACTTTTGAAGCTTTCTTT. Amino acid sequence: CSVRGTFEAFF.

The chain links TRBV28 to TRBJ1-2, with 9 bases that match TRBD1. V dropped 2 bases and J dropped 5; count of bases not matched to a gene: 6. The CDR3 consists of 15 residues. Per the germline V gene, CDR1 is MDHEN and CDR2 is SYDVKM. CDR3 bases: TGTGCCAGCAGTTTAAGCCCCGGGACAGGGTATGGCTACACCTTC. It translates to CASSLSPGTGYGYTF.

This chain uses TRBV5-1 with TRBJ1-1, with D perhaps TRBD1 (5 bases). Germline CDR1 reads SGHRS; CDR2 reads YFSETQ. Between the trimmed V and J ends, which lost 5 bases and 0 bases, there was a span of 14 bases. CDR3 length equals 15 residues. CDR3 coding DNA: TGCGCCAGCAGTTACCTAGGGGCTATGAACACTGAAGCTTTCTTT. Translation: CASSYLGAMNTEAFF.

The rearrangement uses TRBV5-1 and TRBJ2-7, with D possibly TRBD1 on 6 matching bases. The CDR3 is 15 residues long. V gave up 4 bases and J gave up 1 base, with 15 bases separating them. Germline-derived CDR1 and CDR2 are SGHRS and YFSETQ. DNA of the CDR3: TGCGCCAGCAGCAGCTGGACAGAATCTTCCTACGAGCAGTACTTC. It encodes CASSSWTESSYEQYF.

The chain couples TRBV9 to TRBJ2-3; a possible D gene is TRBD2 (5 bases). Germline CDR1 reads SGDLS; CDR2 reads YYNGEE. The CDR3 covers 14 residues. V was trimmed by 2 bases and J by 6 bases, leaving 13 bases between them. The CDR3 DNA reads TGTGCCAGCAGCGTCGAGGACTTAAGGGATACGCAGTATTTT. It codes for CASSVEDLRDTQYF. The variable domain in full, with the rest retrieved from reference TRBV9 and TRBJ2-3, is DSGVTQTPKHLITATGQRVTLRCSPRSGDLSVYWYQQSLDQGLQFLIQYYNGEERAKGNILERFSAQQFPDLHSELNLSSLELGDSALYFCASSVEDLRDTQYFGPGTRLTVL.

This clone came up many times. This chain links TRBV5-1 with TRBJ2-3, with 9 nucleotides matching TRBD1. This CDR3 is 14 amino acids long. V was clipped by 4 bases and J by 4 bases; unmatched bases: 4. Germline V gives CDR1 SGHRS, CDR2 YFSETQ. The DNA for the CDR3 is TGCGCCAGCAGCACAGGACAGGGGCCAGATACGCAGTATTTT. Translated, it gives CASSTGQGPDTQYF.

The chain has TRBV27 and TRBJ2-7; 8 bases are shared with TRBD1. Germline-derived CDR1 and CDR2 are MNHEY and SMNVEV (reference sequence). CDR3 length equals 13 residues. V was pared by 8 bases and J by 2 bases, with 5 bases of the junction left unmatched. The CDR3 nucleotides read TGTGCCAGCGGTCCGGGACAGGCCTACGAGCAGTACTTC. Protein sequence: CASGPGQAYEQYF.

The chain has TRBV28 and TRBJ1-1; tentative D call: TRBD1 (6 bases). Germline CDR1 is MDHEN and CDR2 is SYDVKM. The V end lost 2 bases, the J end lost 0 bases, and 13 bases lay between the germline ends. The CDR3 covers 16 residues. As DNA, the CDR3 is TGTGCCAGCAGTTTACAGGGGCCGAGAATGAACACTGAAGCTTTCTTT. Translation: CASSLQGPRMNTEAFF.

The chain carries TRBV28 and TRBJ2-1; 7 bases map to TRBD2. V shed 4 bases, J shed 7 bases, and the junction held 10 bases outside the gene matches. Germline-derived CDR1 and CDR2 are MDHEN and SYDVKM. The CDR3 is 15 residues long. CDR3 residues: CASSSGGGPGNEQFF. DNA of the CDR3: TGTGCCAGCAGTTCGGGGGGAGGGCCTGGTAATGAGCAGTTCTTC.